This record concerns one T cell receptor (beta chain) sequence. This sample stems from a study of blood T cell repertoires in COVID-19. Study as a whole: Samples representing acute and convalescent COVID-19 were sourced from the United States, Italy and Spain. The cDNA or gDNA used as material had been derived from T cells, B-cell-depleted T cells, or PBMCs.

In the study's own analysis: Estimation of nucleated cell counts was performed using reference gene primer amplification. The repertoire was sequenced with immunoSEQ multiplex PCR; TCRdb's copy has only in-frame clones and lacks some. That table furnishes V, J and clone size, whereas the DNA furnished D and trimming. The sample consists of about 100,000 clones, about 89% of them appearing once. CDR3 length equals 14 residues. With 7 bases clipped from V and 6 bases from J, the junction kept 11 bases outside the gene matches. The germline CDR1 and CDR2 sequences are SNHLY and FYNNEI. The sample consisted of peripheral blood. This sequence was found in a man aged 45 to 65 with active COVID-19. V is TRBV2 and J is TRBJ1-1, with 7 bases aligning to TRBD1. CDR3 DNA sequence: TGTGCCAGCAAGGTGGACAGGATCTATCCTGAAGCTTTCTTT. It is translated as CASKVDRIYPEAFF.